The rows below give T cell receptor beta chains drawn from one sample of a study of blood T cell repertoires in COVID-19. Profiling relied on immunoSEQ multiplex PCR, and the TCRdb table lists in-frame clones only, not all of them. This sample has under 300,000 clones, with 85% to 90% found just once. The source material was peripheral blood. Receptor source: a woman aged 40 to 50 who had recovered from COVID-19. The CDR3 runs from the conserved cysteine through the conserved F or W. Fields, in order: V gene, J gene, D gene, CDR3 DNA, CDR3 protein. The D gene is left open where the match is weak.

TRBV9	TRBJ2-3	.	TGTGCCAGCAGCCCCCGGGACTCTTCTATATATACGCAGTATTTT	CASSPRDSSIYTQYF
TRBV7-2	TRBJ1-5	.	TGTGCCAGCAGCTTAGCAGGGGGGGGCAATCAGCCCCAGCATTTT	CASSLAGGGNQPQHF
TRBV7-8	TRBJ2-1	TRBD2	TGTGCCAGCAGCCCCGGGACTAGCGTAACCTACAATGAGCAGTTCTTC	CASSPGTSVTYNEQFF
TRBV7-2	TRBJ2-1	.	TGTGCCAGCAGCTTGGAGGGATATGAGCAGTTCTTC	CASSLEGYEQFF
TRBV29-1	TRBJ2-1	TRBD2	TGCAGCGTTGTTCCTTTGGGAGGGCCGGGTGAGCAGTTCTTC	CSVVPLGGPGEQFF
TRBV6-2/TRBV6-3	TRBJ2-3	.	TGTGCCAGCAGTTACTCGGCCGTTTCTGCGGGGTTCGCGCAGTATTTT	CASSYSAVSAGFAQYF
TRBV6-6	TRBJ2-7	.	TGTGCCAGCAGTTATGCCCCGCAGGGCGAGCAGTACTTC	CASSYAPQGEQYF
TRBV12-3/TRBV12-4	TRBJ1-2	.	TGTGCCAGCAGTTTCTCCGCGGCCTATGGCTACACCTTC	CASSFSAAYGYTF
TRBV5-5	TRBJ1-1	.	TGTGCCAGCAGCTTGTGGCACACGGGGACTGAAGCTTTCTTT	CASSLWHTGTEAFF
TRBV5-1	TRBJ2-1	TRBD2	TGCGCCAGCAGGGCGGGAGGGCCGGATGAGCAGTTCTTC	CASRAGGPDEQFF
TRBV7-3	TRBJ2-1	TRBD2	TGTGCCAGCAGCCCACGGGGGGACTACTACAATGAGCAGTTCTTC	CASSPRGDYYNEQFF
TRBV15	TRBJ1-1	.	TGTGCCACCAGCAGAGATCGGAAGGGAGGCACTGAAGCTTTCTTT	CATSRDRKGGTEAFF
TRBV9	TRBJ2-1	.	TGTGCCAGCAGCTCCCAGGGGGGCGAGCAGTTCTTC	CASSSQGGEQFF
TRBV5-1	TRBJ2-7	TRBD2	TGCGCCAGCAGCGCCTCGGGGGGCGCCGTTAGCGGGATATACGAGCAGTACTTC	CASSASGGAVSGIYEQYF
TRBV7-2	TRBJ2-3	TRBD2	TGTGCCAGCAGCCATCCTAGCGGGAGTTCGCAGTATTTT	CASSHPSGSSQYF
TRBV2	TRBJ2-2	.	TGTGCCAGCAGGCGAGAGAACACCGGGGAGCTGTTTTTT	CASRRENTGELFF
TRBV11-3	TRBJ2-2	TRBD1	TGTGCCAGCAGCTTAACGTGGACAGGAGCCTCAACGGGGCTGTTTTTT	CASSLTWTGASTGLFF